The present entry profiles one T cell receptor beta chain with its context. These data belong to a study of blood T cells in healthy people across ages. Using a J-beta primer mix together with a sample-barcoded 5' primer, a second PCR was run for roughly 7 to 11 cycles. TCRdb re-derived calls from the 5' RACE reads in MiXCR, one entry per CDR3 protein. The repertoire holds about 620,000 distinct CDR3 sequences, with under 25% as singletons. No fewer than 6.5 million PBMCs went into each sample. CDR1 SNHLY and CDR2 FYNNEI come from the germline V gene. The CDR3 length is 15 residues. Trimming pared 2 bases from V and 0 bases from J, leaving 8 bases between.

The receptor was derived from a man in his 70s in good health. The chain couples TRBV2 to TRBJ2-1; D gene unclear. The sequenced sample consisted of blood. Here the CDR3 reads CASSEQVSSYNEQFF. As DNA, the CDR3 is TGTGCCAGCAGTGAACAGGTGAGCTCCTACAATGAGCAGTTCTTC.